The 32 T cell receptor beta chains below were found in one sample sequenced in a study of post-analysis software for immune sequencing data. Whole-study findings and limits: Patients showed TRBV5-6, TRBV5-1 and TRBV20-1 among roughly 5 TRBV segments more frequent than in controls.

cDNA libraries of TCR beta carried unique molecular identifiers. MiXCR, run by TCRdb on the PCR reads, gives a single entry per CDR3 protein. Of fewer than 700,000 distinct CDR3 sequences in the sample, about 40% were seen once. No antigen has been assigned to these receptors. Input material: blood. These receptors originate from a girl aged 5-17 years with multiple sclerosis.

V is TRBV12-3 or TRBV12-4 and J is TRBJ2-1; D ambiguous. The germline V and J ends were trimmed by 1 base and 4 bases, with 5 bases remaining between them. The CDR3 contains 13 residues. The CDR3 DNA follows: TGTGCCAGCAGTTTAGATTGGTACAATGAGCAGTTCTTC. Its protein is CASSLDWYNEQFF.

V and J are TRBV20-1 and TRBJ2-1; 12 bases map to TRBD2. In germline, CDR1 is DFQATT, CDR2 SNEGSKA (reference sequence). V was pared by 0 bases and J by 8 bases, with 14 bases of the junction left unmatched. CDR3 length equals 18 residues. This chain's CDR3 is CSARDPRLAGDVVDEQFF. The DNA for the CDR3 is TGCAGTGCTAGAGATCCCCGACTAGCGGGAGATGTGGTCGATGAGCAGTTCTTC.

At least ten counts were recorded for this clonotype. The chain is built from TRBV10-3 and TRBJ2-5; 9 positions agree with TRBD1. Germline V gene data show CDR1 as ENHRY and CDR2 as SYGVKD. V shed 7 bases, J shed 1 base, and the junction held 4 bases outside the gene matches. The CDR3 covers 14 residues. CDR3 sequence (DNA): TGTGCCATCAAACCGACAGGGGGCCAAGAGACCCAGTACTTC. Protein product: CAIKPTGGQETQYF.

J is TRBJ1-2 and V is TRBV10-3, with 7 bases fitting TRBD1. In germline, CDR1 is ENHRY, CDR2 SYGVKD. Trimming cost V 5 bases and J 6 bases; bases outside gene matches: 3. The CDR3 contains 12 residues. For the CDR3, the DNA is TGTGCCATCAGTACCGGGACAGATGGCTACACCTTC. This encodes CAISTGTDGYTF.

This clonotype is a singleton in its sample. The CDR3 spells CAWRWGLAGGHGWDEQFF. CDR3 in DNA: TGTGCCTGGAGGTGGGGACTAGCGGGAGGGCATGGTTGGGATGAGCAGTTCTTC. The gene calls are TRBV30 and TRBJ2-1; 16 nucleotides match TRBD2. J lost 8 bases, V lost 3 bases, and 13 bases had no gene match. The CDR3 runs 18 residues. Per germline, CDR1 GTSNPN and CDR2 SVGIG (reference sequence).

The chain uses TRBV6-5 and TRBJ1-4; possibly TRBD1 for D (5 bases). Germline V gives CDR1 MNHEY, CDR2 SVGAGI. Between the trimmed V and J ends, which lost 5 bases and 11 bases, there was a span of 12 bases. The CDR3 contains 12 residues. The CDR3: CASSTYGGKLFF. CDR3 in DNA: TGTGCCAGCAGTACCTACGGGGGTAAACTGTTTTTT.

The chain uses TRBV20-1 and TRBJ1-4; D is possibly TRBD1 (6 bases). Germline V gene lookup returns CDR1 DFQATT and CDR2 SNEGSKA (reference sequence). Trimming removed 5 bases at V and 8 bases at J, with 15 bases between. CDR3 length: 13 residues. The CDR3 bases are TGCAGTGCTGGAGGGGGAAGGGGGGAAAAACTGTTTTTT. It is translated as CSAGGGRGEKLFF.

This chain links TRBV6-2 or TRBV6-3 with TRBJ2-7; D is uncertain. Germline CDR1 MNHEY, CDR2 SVGEGT. This CDR3 is 14 amino acids long. With 5 bases removed from V and 0 bases from J, the gap between germline ends came to 11 bases. CDR3 bases: TGTGCCAGCAGTCTAACTCACAACTCCTACGAGCAGTACTTC. Translated: CASSLTHNSYEQYF.

This clonotype was counted once. This chain uses TRBV5-5 with TRBJ2-1; D is possibly TRBD2 (5 bases). The V gene lost 4 bases and the J gene lost 9 bases, with 17 bases spanning the gap. The germline V gene has CDR1 SGHKS and CDR2 YYEKEE (reference sequence). This CDR3 has 14 residues. CDR3 nucleotides: TGTGCCAGCAGCACGGACTTAAAGTTGGGTGAGCAGTTCTTC. The encoded protein is CASSTDLKLGEQFF.

The chain recombines TRBV7-9 with TRBJ1-6, with a weak D call TRBD1 (5 bases). CDR3 length: 17 amino acids. Trimming shortened V by 1 base and J by 4 bases, and 14 bases separated the two germline ends. Germline V gene lookup returns CDR1 SEHNR and CDR2 FQNEAQ (reference sequence). CDR3 residues: CASSLGGTEPYNSPLHF. The CDR3 nucleotides are TGTGCCAGCAGCTTAGGCGGGACGGAACCTTATAATTCACCCCTCCACTTT. Looking up the rest from reference TRBV7-9 and TRBJ1-6 gives the full variable domain: DTGVSQNPRHKITKRGQNVTFRCDPISEHNRLYWYRQTLGQGPEFLTYFQNEAQLEKSRLLSDRFSAERPKGSFSTLEIQRTEQGDSAMYLCASSLGGTEPYNSPLHFGNGTRLTVT.

The rearrangement joins TRBV12-3 or TRBV12-4 to TRBJ2-7; D perhaps matches TRBD2 (6 bases). With 8 bases removed from V and 2 bases from J, the gap between germline ends came to 13 bases. The CDR3 consists of 13 residues. CDR3 sequence (DNA): TGTGCCAGCGTAGGGGCTAGCGCCTACGAGCAGTACTTC. It codes for CASVGASAYEQYF.

In this sample, this clonotype turned up a few times. The chain is built from TRBV4-1 and TRBJ2-3; TRBD2 matches 10 bases. CDR1 and CDR2 (germline): MGHRA, YSYEKL. This CDR3 comprises 17 residues. V lost 0 bases and J lost 4; bases outside the gene matches: 7. The CDR3 here is CASSQDHGLAEADTQYF. The CDR3 DNA sequence: TGCGCCAGCAGCCAAGATCATGGACTAGCGGAGGCAGATACGCAGTATTTT.

The chain joins TRBV6-5 to TRBJ2-7, with unresolved D. The V gene's germline CDR1 is MNHEY and CDR2 SVGAGI. Trimming removed 2 bases at V and 0 bases at J, with 11 bases between. The CDR3 runs 15 residues. CDR3 nucleotide sequence: TGTGCCAGCAGTTACGATCTAGAAGCCTCCTACGAGCAGTACTTC. Its translation is CASSYDLEASYEQYF.

The V gene is TRBV6-5, the J gene TRBJ2-6; D remains ambiguous. Germline V gene lookup returns CDR1 MNHEY and CDR2 SVGAGI. Trimming shortened V by 6 bases and J by 4 bases, and 13 bases separated the two germline ends. The CDR3 covers 15 residues. CDR3 in DNA: TGTGCCAGCAGCGCCGGAGTAGTGGGGGCCAACGTCCTGACTTTC. Its translation is CASSAGVVGANVLTF.

In the case of this clonotype: Germline and junction disagree at one end, which may indicate a read error. CDR3 in amino acids: CASSQQVATDAQYF. CDR3 in DNA: TGTGCCAGCAGCCAACAGGTGGCAACAGATGCGCAGTATTTT. The chain links TRBV12-3 or TRBV12-4 to TRBJ2-3; the D gene is possibly TRBD1 (5 bases). This CDR3 has 14 amino acids.

V usage is TRBV7-8 and J usage is TRBJ2-5; perhaps TRBD1 as D (7 bases). Per germline, CDR1 SGHVS and CDR2 FQNEAQ. Trimming pared 2 bases from V and 5 bases from J, leaving 12 bases between. The CDR3 contains 14 residues. CDR3 sequence: CASSLTQGRETQYF. In nucleotides, the CDR3 is TGTGCCAGCAGCTTAACACAGGGGAGGGAGACCCAGTACTTC.

The J gene is TRBJ1-2, the V gene TRBV5-1; 7 bases are a match to TRBD1. CDR1 and CDR2 (germline): SGHRS, YFSETQ. The CDR3 consists of 15 residues. V lost 4 bases to trimming and J lost 2 bases; unmatched junction nucleotides: 8. The CDR3 loop is CASSNRGLLNYGYTF. CDR3 coding DNA: TGCGCCAGCAGCAACAGGGGTCTACTGAACTATGGCTACACCTTC. The full variable domain, its missing parts supplied by reference TRBV5-1 and TRBJ1-2, is KAGVTQTPRYLIKTRGQQVTLSCSPISGHRSVSWYQQTPGQGLQFLFEYFSETQRNKGNFPGRFSGRQFSNSRSEMNVSTLELGDSALYLCASSNRGLLNYGYTFGSGTRLTVV.

The genes are TRBV20-1 and TRBJ2-7; the D is unclear. The CDR3 length is 14 residues. CDR1 DFQATT and CDR2 SNEGSKA come from the germline V gene (reference sequence). V lost 5 bases, J lost 2 bases, and 16 bases lay in between. CDR3 in amino acids: CSALKVVGTYEQYF. CDR3 coding DNA: TGCAGTGCTCTGAAAGTCGTGGGCACCTACGAGCAGTACTTC.

This clonotype was observed a handful of times. The chain links TRBV15 to TRBJ2-4, with D possibly matching TRBD2 (7 bases). Matching the DNA end better, TRBJ2-7 makes the J call doubtful. CDR3 length equals 14 residues. Germline loops: CDR1 LNHNV, CDR2 YYDKDF (reference sequence). The CDR3 sequence: CATSSPSGGHEQYF. The CDR3 bases are TGTGCCACCAGCAGTCCTTCGGGGGGCCACGAGCAGTACTTC.

This clonotype was recorded at least ten times. The chain has TRBV12-3 or TRBV12-4 and TRBJ2-5, with 9 bases that match TRBD1. Trimming took 3 bases from V and 5 from J; bases not matched to a gene: 4. This CDR3 spans 14 amino acids. The CDR3 DNA reads TGTGCCAGCAGTTTTACAGGGGGCGGTGAGACCCAGTACTTC. Amino acids: CASSFTGGGETQYF.

The chain recombines TRBV6-5 with TRBJ2-7, with 7 bases identical to TRBD1. Judging by the DNA end, TRBJ2-5 fits better; the J call may be wrong. Germline V gene sequence: CDR1 MNHEY, CDR2 SVGAGI. CDR3 length equals 14 residues. The CDR3 loop is CASSPSDRFETQYF. The CDR3, as DNA: TGTGCCAGCAGTCCGTCGGACAGGTTTGAGACCCAGTACTTC.

This clonotype occurred a few times. The gene calls are TRBV9 and TRBJ2-3, with TRBD2 matching over 7 bases. This CDR3 spans 15 amino acids. The V and J ends lost 1 base and 2 bases, in that order; junction bases with no gene match: 4. Germline CDR1 SGDLS, CDR2 YYNGEE. The chain's CDR3 is CASSVSAGNTDTQYF. The CDR3 DNA reads as TGTGCCAGCAGCGTATCAGCGGGGAACACAGATACGCAGTATTTT.

This clonotype came up a few times. The chain recombines TRBV6-5 with TRBJ2-7; weak D call: TRBD2 (6 bases). V dropped 6 bases and J dropped 4 bases, with 13 bases sitting between them. Germline values: CDR1 MNHEY, CDR2 SVGAGI. CDR3 length: 13 residues. The CDR3 here is CASRRLGPYEQYF. The DNA for the CDR3 is TGTGCCAGCAGGCGACTAGGACCGTACGAGCAGTACTTC.

The chain is built from TRBV5-1 and TRBJ2-1; 8 bases line up with TRBD2. Per germline, CDR1 SGHRS and CDR2 YFSETQ. V dropped 4 bases and J dropped 8; count of bases not matched to a gene: 5. The CDR3 contains 13 residues. CDR3 DNA: TGCGCCAGCAGCCCGGGACTAGGCCATGAGCAGTTCTTC. This encodes CASSPGLGHEQFF.

The V call is TRBV20-1, the J call TRBJ2-2; 10 nucleotides agree with TRBD2. Germline V CDR1 and CDR2: DFQATT, SNEGSKA (reference sequence). The CDR3 runs 14 residues. V was clipped by 0 bases and J by 10 bases; unmatched bases: 5. CDR3 residues: CSARDSLAGAELFF. In DNA, the CDR3 is TGCAGTGCTAGAGATTCGCTAGCGGGAGCGGAGCTGTTTTTT.

The chain couples TRBV20-1 to TRBJ1-4; 7 bases match TRBD1. Per germline, CDR1 DFQATT and CDR2 SNEGSKA (reference sequence). V lost 5 bases, J lost 0 bases, and 9 bases stayed unmatched. This CDR3 region has 16 residues. DNA for the CDR3: TGCAGTGCTCGACTTCAGGGGGGCGCAACTAATGAAAAACTGTTTTTT. This translates into CSARLQGGATNEKLFF.

The genes are TRBV29-1 and TRBJ1-2; no clear D gene. Germline CDR1 is SQVTM and CDR2 is ANQGSEA. The CDR3 is made up of 14 amino acids. V dropped 0 bases and J dropped 6 bases, with 14 bases sitting between them. The CDR3 loop reads CSVEDLYRTNGYTF. As DNA, the CDR3 is TGCAGCGTTGAAGATCTATACAGAACGAATGGCTACACCTTC. Together with reference TRBV29-1 and TRBJ1-2, the CDR3 gives the full variable domain: SAVISQKPSRDICQRGTSLTIQCQVDSQVTMMFWYRQQPGQSLTLIATANQGSEATYESGFVIDKFPISRPNLTFSTLTVSNMSPEDSSIYLCSVEDLYRTNGYTFGSGTRLTVV.

This clonotype has a handful of counts. The chain links TRBV20-1 to TRBJ2-1; D call uncertain. The V gene's germline CDR1 is DFQATT and CDR2 SNEGSKA (reference sequence). V dropped 3 bases and J dropped 5 bases, with 14 bases sitting between them. This CDR3 has 14 amino acids. The CDR3 protein is CSASPDLNHNEQFF. The CDR3 DNA sequence: TGCAGTGCTAGCCCGGACCTAAATCACAATGAGCAGTTCTTC.

This clonotype was observed a handful of times. V is TRBV11-2 and J is TRBJ2-3; unclear D gene. Deletions cut 0 bases from V and 2 bases from J, with 9 bases between. This CDR3 is built from 15 residues. CDR1 SGHAT and CDR2 FQNNGV come from the germline V gene. The CDR3 DNA sequence: TGTGCCAGCAGCTTAGACGGCGCGGTCACAGATACGCAGTATTTT. Translated, it gives CASSLDGAVTDTQYF.

This clonotype was observed at least ten times. The V gene is TRBV29-1, the J gene TRBJ2-4, with D possibly matching TRBD1 (5 bases). Germline V gene sequence: CDR1 SQVTM, CDR2 ANQGSEA. The V and J ends lost 0 bases and 6 bases respectively, with 12 bases between them. The CDR3 covers 14 residues. The CDR3 nucleotides read TGCAGCGTTGAAGATCGCAGGGCACGAAACATTCAGTACTTC. It encodes CSVEDRRARNIQYF.

This clonotype was counted once. The chain recombines TRBV20-1 with TRBJ2-6; TRBD2 agrees at 10 bases. The V gene end was trimmed by 4 bases and the J gene end by 0 bases; junction bases not matched to a gene: 6. The CDR3 has 17 amino acids. CDR1 is DFQATT and CDR2 is SNEGSKA in the germline V gene (reference sequence). The CDR3 protein is CSANPSGSFSGANVLTF. For the CDR3, the DNA is TGCAGTGCTAACCCTAGCGGGAGCTTCTCTGGGGCCAACGTCCTGACTTTC.

This clonotype was recorded once. V usage is TRBV29-1 and J usage is TRBJ1-2, with TRBD1 matching 9 bases. The germline V gene has CDR1 SQVTM and CDR2 ANQGSEA. The CDR3 is 12 residues long. V trimming: 7 bases; J trimming: 6 bases; junction bases outside the gene matches: 6. Here the CDR3 reads CSATGGADGYTF. The CDR3 coding sequence is TGCAGCGCCACAGGGGGCGCGGATGGCTACACCTTC.